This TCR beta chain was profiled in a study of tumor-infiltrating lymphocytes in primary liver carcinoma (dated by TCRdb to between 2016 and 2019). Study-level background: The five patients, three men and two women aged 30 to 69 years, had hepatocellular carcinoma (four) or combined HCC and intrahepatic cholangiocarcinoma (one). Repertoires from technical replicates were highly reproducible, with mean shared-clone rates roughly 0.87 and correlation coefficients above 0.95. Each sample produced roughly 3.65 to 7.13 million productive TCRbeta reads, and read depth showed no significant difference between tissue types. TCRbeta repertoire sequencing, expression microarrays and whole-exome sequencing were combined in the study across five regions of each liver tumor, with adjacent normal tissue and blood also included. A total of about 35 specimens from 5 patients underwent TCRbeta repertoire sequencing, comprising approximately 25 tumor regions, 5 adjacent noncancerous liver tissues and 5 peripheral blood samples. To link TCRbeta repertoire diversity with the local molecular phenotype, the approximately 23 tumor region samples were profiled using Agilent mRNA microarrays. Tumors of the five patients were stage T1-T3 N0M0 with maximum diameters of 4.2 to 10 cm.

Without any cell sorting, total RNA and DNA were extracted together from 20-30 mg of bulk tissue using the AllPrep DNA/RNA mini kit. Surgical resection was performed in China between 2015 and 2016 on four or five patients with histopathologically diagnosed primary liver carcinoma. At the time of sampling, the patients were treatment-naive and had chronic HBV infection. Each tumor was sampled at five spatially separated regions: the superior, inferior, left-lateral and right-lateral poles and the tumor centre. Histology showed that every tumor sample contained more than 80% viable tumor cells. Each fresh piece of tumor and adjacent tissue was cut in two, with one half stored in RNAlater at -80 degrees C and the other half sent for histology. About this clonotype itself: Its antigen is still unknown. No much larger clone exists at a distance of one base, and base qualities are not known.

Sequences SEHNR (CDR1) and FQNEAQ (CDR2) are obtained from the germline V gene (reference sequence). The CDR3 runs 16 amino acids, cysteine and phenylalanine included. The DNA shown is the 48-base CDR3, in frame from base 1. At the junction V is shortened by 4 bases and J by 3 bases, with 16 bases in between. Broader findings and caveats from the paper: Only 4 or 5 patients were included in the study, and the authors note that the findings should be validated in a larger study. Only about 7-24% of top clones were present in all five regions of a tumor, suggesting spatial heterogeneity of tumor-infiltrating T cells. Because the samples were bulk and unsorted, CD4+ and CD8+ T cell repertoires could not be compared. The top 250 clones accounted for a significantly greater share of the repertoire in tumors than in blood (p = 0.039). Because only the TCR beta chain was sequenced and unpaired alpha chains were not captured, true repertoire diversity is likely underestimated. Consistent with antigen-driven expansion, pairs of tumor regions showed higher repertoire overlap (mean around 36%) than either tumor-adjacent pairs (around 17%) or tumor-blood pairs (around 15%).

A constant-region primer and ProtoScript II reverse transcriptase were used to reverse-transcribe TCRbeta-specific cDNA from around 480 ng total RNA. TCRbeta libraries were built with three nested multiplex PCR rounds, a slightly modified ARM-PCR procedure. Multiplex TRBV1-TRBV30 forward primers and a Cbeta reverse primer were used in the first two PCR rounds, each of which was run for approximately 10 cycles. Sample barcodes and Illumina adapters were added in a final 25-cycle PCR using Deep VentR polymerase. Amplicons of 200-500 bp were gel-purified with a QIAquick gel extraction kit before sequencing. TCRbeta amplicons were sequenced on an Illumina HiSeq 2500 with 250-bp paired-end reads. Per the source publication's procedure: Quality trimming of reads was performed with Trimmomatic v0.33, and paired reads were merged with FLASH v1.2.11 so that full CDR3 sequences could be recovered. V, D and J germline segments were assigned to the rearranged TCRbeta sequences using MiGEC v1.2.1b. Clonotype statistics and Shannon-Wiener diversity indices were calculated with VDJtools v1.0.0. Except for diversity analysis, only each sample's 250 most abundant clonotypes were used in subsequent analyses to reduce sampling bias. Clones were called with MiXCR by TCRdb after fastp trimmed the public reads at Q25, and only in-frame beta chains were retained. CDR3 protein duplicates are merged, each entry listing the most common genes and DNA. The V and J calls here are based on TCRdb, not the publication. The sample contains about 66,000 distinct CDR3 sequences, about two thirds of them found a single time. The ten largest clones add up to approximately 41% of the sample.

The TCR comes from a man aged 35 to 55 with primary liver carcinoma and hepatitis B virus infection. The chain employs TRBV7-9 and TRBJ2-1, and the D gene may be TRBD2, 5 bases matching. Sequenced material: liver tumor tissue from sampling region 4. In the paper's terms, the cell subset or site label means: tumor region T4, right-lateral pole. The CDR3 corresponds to CASSSQIGSYYNEQFF. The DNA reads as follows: TGTGCCAGCAGCTCCCAAATAGGGAGCTACTACAATGAGCAGTTCTTC.